The clone carrying this T cell receptor (beta chain) was detected only once. Its matching antigen is unknown. This may arise from a read error, as a much more abundant clone is one base away. This entry belongs to a study of T cells in Graves' hyperthyroidism and ophthalmopathy. Overall study context: Peripheral blood samples were taken at initial diagnosis, prior to any treatment. Study-wide points: The model's output predicted ophthalmopathy at a median of approximately 6.5 months prior to onset.

Sampled blood dates from first hyperthyroidism diagnosis, and it precedes any ophthalmopathy symptoms. Researchers amplified the TCR beta CDR3 regions from RNA transcripts. The study used the HTBI primer set for a first-round RT-PCR of the TCR CDR3. TCRdb reanalysed the multiplex PCR reads using MiXCR and keeps one entry per CDR3 protein. This table holds about 400,000 distinct CDR3 sequences, about 15% found once. The CDR3 spans 16 residues. The V end lost 0 bases, the J end lost 0 bases, and 12 bases lay between the germline ends. Germline CDR1 and CDR2: DFQATT and SNEGSKA (reference sequence). Sequences were obtained from blood. The chain has TRBV20-1 and TRBJ1-3; D gene ambiguous. The TCR originated in a woman aged 18-30 years with Graves' hyperthyroidism that later progressed to Graves' ophthalmopathy. Written as DNA, the CDR3 is TGCAGTGCTAGAGACCTAGGTTTGAGCTCTGGAAACACCATATATTTT. It codes for CSARDLGLSSGNTIYF.